This T cell receptor beta chain was retrieved from a study of sequential checkpoint blockade in melanoma (dated by TCRdb to between 2018 and 2021). With regard to the full study: In a 1:1 randomization, patients received either first-line nivolumab then ipilimumab (arm A) or ipilimumab then nivolumab (arm B). Both trial sequences were followed by maintenance nivolumab. Roughly 80% of the matched tumor biopsy pairs taken before and after treatment were from the same lesion. More than 20 patients had matched tumor biopsies taken before treatment and at week 13, after single-agent nivolumab (arm A) or ipilimumab (arm B). DNA from about a hundred pretreatment melanoma tumor samples underwent TCRbeta immunosequencing.

TCRbeta CDR3 regions were immunosequenced from genomic DNA with the immunoSEQ Assay. Prior to high-throughput sequencing, genomic DNA was amplified by bias-controlled multiplex PCR. The published analysis was carried out like this. To quantify the absolute abundance of each unique TCRbeta CDR3 region, the sequences were collapsed and filtered. Clonality, defined as 1 minus Pielou's evenness, was calculated using productive rearrangements only. Tumor T-cell fraction was calculated by normalizing TCRbeta template counts to usable DNA, which was estimated from several housekeeping genes. Clones with significantly greater frequencies in on-treatment versus baseline samples were identified using a previously published method. Entries here come from immuneACCESS through TCRdb and include only in-frame sequences with V and J called. Some clones fail to appear in such tables; in the studies checked, an unresolved V gene covers under half of the shortfall, and the cause of the remainder is unknown. That table gives V, J and clone size, and the DNA gave D and trimming. The sample data list about 12,000 clones, and 26% of these were observed just once. The ten largest clones add up to approximately 19% of the sample.

About this clone: It lacks a known antigen. No base-level quality is on record; no much larger clone is a single base apart.

The intended sense of this specimen's treatment or condition label: randomized to nivolumab then ipilimumab (arm A) or the reverse (arm B). None of the patients in the trial had previously been given DNA-damaging chemotherapy. Samples were obtained from patients with melanoma enrolled in CheckMate 064, a randomized, open-label phase II trial of sequential checkpoint blockade. Genomic DNA from formalin-fixed paraffin-embedded (FFPE) tissue samples served as the input for tumor TCR sequencing. Trimming removed 6 bases from V and 4 bases from J; the gene matches leave 10 bases unexplained. Inclusive of the bounding cysteine and phenylalanine, the CDR3 is 16 residues long. Here the CDR3 DNA is all that survives: 48 bases in frame from base 1. According to the germline V gene, CDR1 reads MDHEN and CDR2 reads SYDVKM. What the research found in general, with its limitations: Tumor T-cell fraction and clonality were correlated with PD-L1 staining and CD8+ T-cell counts, but not with mutational load. Within-arm analyses of tumor T-cell fraction were constrained by small sample sizes and reduced statistical power. Larger, independent patient cohorts are needed to validate the response-prediction model that combines TCR metrics and mutation burden. In the nivolumab-first arm (arm A), pretreatment tumor TIL clonality was associated with response (P = .04). Patients whose tumor T-cell fraction and clonality increased by week 13 were about 30 times more likely to achieve clinical benefit.

The receptor's source is a human donor with melanoma. This chain joins TRBV28 to TRBJ2-1; 9 nucleotides in the junction match TRBD1. The sequences come from tumor tissue (inferred from file names), collected from a patient given nivolumab and ipilimumab in sequence. The DNA is as follows: TGTGCCAGCAGGGCCCTGGGACAGGGTCCTTACAATGAGCAGTTCTTC. Translated, it reads CASRALGQGPYNEQFF.